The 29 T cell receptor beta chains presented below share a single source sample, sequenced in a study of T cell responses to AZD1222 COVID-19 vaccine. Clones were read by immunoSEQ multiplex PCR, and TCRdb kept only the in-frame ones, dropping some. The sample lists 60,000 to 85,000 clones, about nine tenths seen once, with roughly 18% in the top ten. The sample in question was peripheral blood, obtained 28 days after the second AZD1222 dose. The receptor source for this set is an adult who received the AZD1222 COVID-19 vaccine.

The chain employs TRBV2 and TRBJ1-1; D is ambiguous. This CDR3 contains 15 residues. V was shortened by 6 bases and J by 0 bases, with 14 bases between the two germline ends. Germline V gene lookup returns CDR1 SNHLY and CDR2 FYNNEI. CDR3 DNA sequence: TGTGCCAGCAGCCGTCGCGGGCGGTTGAACACTGAAGCTTTCTTT. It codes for CASSRRGRLNTEAFF.

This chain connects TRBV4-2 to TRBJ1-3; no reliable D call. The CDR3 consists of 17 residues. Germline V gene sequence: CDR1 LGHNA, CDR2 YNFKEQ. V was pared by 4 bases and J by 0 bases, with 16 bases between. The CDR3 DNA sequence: TGTGCCAGCAGCCTTCAAGCTAACAGCGCCTCTGGAAACACCATATATTTT. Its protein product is CASSLQANSASGNTIYF.

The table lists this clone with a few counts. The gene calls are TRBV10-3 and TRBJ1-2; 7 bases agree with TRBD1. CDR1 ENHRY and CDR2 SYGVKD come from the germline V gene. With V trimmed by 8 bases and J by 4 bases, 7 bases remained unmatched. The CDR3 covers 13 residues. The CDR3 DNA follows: TGTGCCATCGGAGGGGGCGCGGGCTATGGCTACACCTTC. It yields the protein CAIGGGAGYGYTF.

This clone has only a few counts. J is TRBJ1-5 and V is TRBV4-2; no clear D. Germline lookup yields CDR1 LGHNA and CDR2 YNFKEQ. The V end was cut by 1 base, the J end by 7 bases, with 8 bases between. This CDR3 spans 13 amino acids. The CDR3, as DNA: TGTGCCAGCAGCCAAGGGGAAGGGCAGCCCCAGCATTTT. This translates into CASSQGEGQPQHF.

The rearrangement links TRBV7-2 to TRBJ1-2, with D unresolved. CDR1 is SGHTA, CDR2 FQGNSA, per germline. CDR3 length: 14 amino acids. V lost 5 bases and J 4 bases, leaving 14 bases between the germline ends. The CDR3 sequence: CASSPSQAPYGYTF. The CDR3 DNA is TGTGCCAGCAGCCCCTCCCAGGCTCCCTATGGCTACACCTTC.

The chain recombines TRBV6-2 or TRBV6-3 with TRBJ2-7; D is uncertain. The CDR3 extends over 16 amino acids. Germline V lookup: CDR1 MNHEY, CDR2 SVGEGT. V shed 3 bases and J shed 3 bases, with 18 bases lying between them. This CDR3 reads CASSYWRVSGGYEQYF. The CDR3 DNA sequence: TGTGCCAGCAGTTATTGGCGAGTGAGTGGCGGCTACGAGCAGTACTTC.

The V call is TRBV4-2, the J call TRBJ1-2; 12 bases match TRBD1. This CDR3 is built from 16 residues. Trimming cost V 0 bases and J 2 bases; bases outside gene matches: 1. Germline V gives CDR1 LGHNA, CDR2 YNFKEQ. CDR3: CASSQDGTGGNYGYTF. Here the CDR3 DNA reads TGTGCCAGCAGCCAAGATGGGACAGGGGGCAACTATGGCTACACCTTC.

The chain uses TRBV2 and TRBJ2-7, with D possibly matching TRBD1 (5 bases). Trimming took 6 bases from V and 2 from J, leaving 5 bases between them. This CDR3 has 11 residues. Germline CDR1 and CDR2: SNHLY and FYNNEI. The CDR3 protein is CASRTAYEQYF. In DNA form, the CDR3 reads TGTGCCAGCAGGACAGCCTACGAGCAGTACTTC.

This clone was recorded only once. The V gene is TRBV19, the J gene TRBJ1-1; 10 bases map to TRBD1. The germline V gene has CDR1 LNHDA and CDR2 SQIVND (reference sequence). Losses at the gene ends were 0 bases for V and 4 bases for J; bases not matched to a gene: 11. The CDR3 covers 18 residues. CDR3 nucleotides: TGTGCCAGTAGTATAGACAGGACAGGGGGGTCAGACGGCACTGAAGCTTTCTTT. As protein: CASSIDRTGGSDGTEAFF.

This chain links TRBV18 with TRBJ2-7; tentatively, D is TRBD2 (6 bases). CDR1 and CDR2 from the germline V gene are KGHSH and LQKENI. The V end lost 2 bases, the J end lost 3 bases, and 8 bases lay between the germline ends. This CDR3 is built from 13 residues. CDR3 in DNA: TGTGCCAGCTCACCAGCCGGGAGCTACGAGCAGTACTTC. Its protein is CASSPAGSYEQYF.

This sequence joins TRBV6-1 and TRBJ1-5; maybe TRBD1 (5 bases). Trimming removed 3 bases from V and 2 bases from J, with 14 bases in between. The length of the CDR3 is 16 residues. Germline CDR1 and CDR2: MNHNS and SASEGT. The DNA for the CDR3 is TGTGCCAGCAGTGAGGGGACCCCCCGAGGCAATCAGCCCCAGCATTTT. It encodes CASSEGTPRGNQPQHF.

The CDR3 region has the DNA TGTGCCAGCAGTAACCCAACAGGGGGGAATCAGCCCCAGCATTTT. It yields the protein CASSNPTGGNQPQHF. The V and J genes are TRBV6-2 or TRBV6-3 and TRBJ1-5; 8 bases map to TRBD1. From germline, CDR1 is MNHEY and CDR2 SVGEGT. The CDR3 consists of 15 residues. V lost 5 bases to trimming and J lost 4 bases; unmatched junction nucleotides: 7.

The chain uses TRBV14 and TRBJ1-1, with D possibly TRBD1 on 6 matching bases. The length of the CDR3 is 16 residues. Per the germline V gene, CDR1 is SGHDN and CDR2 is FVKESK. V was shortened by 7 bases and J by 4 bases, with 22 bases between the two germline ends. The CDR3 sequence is CASTPRGAGLSTEAFF. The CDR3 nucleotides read TGTGCCAGCACCCCTAGGGGGGCTGGATTGAGCACTGAAGCTTTCTTT.

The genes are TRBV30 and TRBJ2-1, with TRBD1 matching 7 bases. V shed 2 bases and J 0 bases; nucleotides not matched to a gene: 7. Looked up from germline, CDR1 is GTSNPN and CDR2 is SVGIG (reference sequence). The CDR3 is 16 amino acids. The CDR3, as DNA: TGTGCCTGGAGTAGAGGGGGCCACAGCTCCTACAATGAGCAGTTCTTC. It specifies CAWSRGGHSSYNEQFF.

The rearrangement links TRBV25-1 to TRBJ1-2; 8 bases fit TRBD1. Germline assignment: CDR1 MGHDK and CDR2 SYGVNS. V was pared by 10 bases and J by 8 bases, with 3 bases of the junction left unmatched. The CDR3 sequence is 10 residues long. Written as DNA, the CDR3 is TGTGCCACCGGGGACAGGGGCTACACCTTC. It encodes CATGDRGYTF.

DNA for the CDR3: TGTGCCAGCAGTGAATATAGCAGGGGTGAGCAGTTCTTC. Encoded protein: CASSEYSRGEQFF. This chain links TRBV25-1 with TRBJ2-1; tentatively, D is TRBD1 (6 bases). The germline CDR1 and CDR2 sequences are MGHDK and SYGVNS. Trimming removed 0 bases from V and 9 bases from J, with 9 bases in between. The CDR3 runs 13 residues.

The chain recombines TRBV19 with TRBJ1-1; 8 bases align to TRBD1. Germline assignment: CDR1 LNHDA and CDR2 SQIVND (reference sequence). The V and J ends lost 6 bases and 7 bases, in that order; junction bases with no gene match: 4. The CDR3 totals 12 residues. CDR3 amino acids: CASSGTGGEAFF. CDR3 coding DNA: TGTGCCAGTAGCGGAACAGGGGGTGAAGCTTTCTTT.

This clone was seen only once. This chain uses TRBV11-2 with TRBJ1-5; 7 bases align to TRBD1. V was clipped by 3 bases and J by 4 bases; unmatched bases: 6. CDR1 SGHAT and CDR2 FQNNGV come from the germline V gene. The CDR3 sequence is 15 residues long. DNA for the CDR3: TGTGCCAGCAGCTTGCTCGGACAGGATAATCAGCCCCAGCATTTT. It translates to CASSLLGQDNQPQHF.

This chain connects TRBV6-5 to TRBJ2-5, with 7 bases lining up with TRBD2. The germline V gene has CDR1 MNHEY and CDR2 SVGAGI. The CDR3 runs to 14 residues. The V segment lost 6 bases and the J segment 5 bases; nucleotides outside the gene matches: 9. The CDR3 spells CASSRGGKEETQYF. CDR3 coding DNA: TGTGCCAGCAGCCGCGGGGGAAAGGAGGAGACCCAGTACTTC.

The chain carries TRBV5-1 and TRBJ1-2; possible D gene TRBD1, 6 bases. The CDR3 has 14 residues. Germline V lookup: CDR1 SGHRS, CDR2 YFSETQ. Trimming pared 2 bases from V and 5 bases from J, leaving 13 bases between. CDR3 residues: CASSLQDRWYGYTF. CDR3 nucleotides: TGCGCCAGCAGCTTACAGGACAGATGGTATGGCTACACCTTC.

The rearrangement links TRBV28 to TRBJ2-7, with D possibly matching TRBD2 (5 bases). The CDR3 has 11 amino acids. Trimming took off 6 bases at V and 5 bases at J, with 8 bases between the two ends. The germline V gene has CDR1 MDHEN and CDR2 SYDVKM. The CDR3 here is CASSLGNEQYF. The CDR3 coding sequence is TGTGCCAGCAGCCTCGGGAACGAGCAGTACTTC.

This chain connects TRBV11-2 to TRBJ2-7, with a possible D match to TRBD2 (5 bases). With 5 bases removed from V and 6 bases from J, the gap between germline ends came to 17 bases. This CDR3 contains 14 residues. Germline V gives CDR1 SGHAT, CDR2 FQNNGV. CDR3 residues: CASSAAGIRREQYF. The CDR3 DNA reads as TGTGCCAGCAGCGCAGCCGGGATCCGCCGCGAGCAGTACTTC.

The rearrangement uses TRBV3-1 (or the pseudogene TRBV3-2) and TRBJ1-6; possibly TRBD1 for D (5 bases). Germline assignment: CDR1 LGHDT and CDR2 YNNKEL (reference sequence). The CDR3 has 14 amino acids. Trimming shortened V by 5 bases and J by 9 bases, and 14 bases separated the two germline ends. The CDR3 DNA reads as TGTGCCAGCAGCAAGGGACCGTTGAGTTCACCCCTCCACTTT. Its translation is CASSKGPLSSPLHF.

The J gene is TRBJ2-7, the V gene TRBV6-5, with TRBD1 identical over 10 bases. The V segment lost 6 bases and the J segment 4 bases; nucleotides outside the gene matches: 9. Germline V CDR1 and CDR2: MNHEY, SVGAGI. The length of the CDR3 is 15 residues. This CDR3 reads CASRDPRDRGYEQYF. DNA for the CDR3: TGTGCCAGCAGGGATCCGCGGGACAGGGGATACGAGCAGTACTTC.

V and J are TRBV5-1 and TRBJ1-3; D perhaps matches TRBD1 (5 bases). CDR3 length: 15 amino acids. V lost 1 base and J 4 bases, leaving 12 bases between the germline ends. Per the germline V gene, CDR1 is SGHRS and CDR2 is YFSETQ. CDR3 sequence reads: CASSLWGDFGNTIYF. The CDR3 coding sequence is TGCGCCAGCAGCTTGTGGGGGGACTTCGGAAACACCATATATTTT.

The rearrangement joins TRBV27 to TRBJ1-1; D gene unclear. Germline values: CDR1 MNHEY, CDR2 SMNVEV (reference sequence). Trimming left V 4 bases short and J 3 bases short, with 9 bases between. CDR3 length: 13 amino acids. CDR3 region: CASSSYRDTEAFF. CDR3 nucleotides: TGTGCCAGCAGTTCATACCGGGACACTGAAGCTTTCTTT.

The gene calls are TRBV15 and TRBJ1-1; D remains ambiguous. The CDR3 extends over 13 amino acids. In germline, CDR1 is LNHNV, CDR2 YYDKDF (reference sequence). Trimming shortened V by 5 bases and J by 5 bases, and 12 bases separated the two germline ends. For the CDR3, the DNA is TGTGCCACCAGCGAGTCAATCAGGACTGAAGCTTTCTTT. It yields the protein CATSESIRTEAFF.

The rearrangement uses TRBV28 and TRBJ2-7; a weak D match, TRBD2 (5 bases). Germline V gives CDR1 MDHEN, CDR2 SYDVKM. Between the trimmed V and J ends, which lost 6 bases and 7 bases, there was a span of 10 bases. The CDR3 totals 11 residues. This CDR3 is CASRIRGEQYF. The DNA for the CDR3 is TGTGCCAGCAGGATCAGAGGGGAGCAGTACTTC.

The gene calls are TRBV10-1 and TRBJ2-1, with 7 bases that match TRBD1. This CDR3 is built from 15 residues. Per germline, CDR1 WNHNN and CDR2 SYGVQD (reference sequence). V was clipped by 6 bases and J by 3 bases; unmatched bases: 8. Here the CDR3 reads CASSATGAYYNEQFF. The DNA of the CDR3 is TGCGCCAGCAGCGCTACAGGGGCCTACTACAATGAGCAGTTCTTC.